Sequencing of this T cell receptor beta chain was carried out in a study of T cell responses to AZD1222 COVID-19 vaccine. The CDR3 contains 14 residues. V was trimmed by 4 bases and J by 8 bases, leaving 15 bases between them. From germline, CDR1 is KGHSH and CDR2 LQKENI. On this clone itself: Its antigen is undetermined.

General study results and limits: It should be noted that donors were predominantly white British and more often female, and clonal diversity was possibly underestimated. Unmutated variant regions are reportedly the target of nearly half of TCRs that are spike-specific. The breadth and depth of Spike-specific TCRs increased once two AZD1222 doses had been given.

The method was immunoSEQ multiplex PCR; TCRdb's version includes in-frame clones alone and lacks a portion of them. The table includes tens of thousands of clones, approximately 90% detected once. Sequenced material: peripheral blood, taken 28 days after the second AZD1222 dose. V gene TRBV18 combines with J gene TRBJ2-1, with no clear D. The clonotype was recovered from an adult who received the AZD1222 COVID-19 vaccine. The CDR3 DNA reads as TGTGCCAGCTCACGGTCTAGTCCTCTGGATGAGCAGTTCTTC. Translating gives CASSRSSPLDEQFF.